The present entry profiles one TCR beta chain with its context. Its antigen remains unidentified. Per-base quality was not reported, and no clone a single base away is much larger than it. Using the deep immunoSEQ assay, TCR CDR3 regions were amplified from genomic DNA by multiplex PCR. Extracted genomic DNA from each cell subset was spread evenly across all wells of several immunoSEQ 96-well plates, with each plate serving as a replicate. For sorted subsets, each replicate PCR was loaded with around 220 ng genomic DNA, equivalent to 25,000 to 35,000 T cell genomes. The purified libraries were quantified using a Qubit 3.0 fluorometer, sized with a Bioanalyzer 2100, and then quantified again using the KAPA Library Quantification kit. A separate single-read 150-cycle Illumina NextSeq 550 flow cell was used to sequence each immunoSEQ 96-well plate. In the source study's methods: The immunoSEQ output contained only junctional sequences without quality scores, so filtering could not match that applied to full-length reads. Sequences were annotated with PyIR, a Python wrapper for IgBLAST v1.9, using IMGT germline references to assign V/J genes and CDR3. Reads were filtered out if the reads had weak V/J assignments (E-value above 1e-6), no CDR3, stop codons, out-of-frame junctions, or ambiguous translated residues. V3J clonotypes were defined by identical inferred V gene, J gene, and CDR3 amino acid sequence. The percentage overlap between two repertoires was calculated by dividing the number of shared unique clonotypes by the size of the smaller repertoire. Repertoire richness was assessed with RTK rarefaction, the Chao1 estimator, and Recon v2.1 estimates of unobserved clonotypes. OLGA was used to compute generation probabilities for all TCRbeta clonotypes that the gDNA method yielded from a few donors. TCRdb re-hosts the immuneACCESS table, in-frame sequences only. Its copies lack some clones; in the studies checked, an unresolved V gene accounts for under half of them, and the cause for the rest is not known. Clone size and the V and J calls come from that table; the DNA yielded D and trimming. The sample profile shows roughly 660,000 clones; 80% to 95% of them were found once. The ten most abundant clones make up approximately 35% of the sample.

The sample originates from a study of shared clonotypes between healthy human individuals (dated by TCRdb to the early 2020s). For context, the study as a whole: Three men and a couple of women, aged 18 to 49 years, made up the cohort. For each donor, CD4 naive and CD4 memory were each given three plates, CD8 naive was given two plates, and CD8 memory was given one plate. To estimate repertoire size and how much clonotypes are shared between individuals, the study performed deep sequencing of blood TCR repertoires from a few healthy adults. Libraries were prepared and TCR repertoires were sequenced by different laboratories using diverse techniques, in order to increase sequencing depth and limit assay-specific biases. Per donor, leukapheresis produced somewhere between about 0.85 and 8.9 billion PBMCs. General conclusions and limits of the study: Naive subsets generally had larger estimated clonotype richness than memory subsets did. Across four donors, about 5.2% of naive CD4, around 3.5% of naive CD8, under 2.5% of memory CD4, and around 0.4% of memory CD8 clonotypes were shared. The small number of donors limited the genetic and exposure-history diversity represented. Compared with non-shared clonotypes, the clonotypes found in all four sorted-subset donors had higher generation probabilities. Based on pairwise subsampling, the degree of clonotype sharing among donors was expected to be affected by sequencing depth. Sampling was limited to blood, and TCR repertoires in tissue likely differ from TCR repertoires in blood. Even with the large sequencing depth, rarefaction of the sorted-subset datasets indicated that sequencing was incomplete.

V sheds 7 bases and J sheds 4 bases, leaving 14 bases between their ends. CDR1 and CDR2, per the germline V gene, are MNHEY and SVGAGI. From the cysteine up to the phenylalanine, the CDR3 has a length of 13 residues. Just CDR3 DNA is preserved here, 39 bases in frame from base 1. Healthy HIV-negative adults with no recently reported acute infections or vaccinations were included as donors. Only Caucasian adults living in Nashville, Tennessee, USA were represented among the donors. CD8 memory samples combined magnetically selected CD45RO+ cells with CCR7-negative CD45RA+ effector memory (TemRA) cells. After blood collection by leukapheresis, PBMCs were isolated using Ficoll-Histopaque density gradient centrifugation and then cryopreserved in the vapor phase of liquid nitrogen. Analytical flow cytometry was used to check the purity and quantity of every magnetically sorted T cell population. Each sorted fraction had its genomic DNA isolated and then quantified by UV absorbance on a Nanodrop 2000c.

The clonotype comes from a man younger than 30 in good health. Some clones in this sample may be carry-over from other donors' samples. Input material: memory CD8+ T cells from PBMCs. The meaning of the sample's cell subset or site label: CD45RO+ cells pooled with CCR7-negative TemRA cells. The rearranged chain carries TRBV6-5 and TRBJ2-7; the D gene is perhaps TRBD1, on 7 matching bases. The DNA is TGTGCCAGCATTGGAGGGGGCTCGTACGAGCAGTACTTC. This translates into CASIGGGSYEQYF.